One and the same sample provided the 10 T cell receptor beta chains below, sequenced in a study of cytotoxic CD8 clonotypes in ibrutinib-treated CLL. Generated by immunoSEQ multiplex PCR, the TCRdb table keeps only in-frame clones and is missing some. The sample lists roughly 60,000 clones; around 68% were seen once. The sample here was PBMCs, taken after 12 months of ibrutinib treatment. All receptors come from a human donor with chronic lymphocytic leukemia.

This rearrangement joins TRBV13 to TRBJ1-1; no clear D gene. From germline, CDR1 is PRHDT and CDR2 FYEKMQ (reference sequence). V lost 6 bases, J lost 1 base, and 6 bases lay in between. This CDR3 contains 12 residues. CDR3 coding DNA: TGTGCCAGCAGATCGGAGAACACTGAAGCTTTCTTT. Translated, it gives CASRSENTEAFF.

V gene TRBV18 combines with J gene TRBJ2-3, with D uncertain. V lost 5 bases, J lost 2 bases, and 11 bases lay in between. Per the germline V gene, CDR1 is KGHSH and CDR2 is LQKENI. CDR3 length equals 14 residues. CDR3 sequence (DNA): TGTGCCAGCTCAGGTAGCAGGTCCACAGATACGCAGTATTTT. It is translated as CASSGSRSTDTQYF.

This chain's CDR3 is CSVVVGNQPQHF. DNA for the CDR3: TGCAGCGTTGTAGTGGGCAATCAGCCCCAGCATTTT. The chain joins TRBV29-1 to TRBJ1-5; D gene uncertain. CDR1 is SQVTM and CDR2 is ANQGSEA in the germline V gene. The CDR3 totals 12 residues. V dropped 4 bases and J dropped 2 bases, with 6 bases sitting between them.

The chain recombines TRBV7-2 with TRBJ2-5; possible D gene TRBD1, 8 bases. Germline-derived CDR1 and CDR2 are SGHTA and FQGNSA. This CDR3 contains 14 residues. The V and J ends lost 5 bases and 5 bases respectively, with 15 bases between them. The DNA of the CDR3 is TGTGCCAGCAGCATACAGGGGGGGAGGGAGACCCAGTACTTC. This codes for CASSIQGGRETQYF.

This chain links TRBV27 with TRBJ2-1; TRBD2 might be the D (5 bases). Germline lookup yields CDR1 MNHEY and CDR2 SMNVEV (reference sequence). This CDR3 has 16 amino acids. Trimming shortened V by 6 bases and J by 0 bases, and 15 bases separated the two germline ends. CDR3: CASSLRQAGSYNEQFF. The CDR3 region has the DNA TGTGCCAGCAGCTTAAGGCAGGCGGGCTCCTACAATGAGCAGTTCTTC.

The CDR3 coding sequence is TGTGCCAGCAGCCAGGCAAGTGGGACTAGCGGGATTTACGGTACGCAGTATTTT. Protein sequence: CASSQASGTSGIYGTQYF. The gene calls are TRBV4-2 and TRBJ2-3; 13 positions match TRBD2. After removal of 3 bases from V and 8 bases from J, the junction contained 14 bases not matched to a gene. CDR3 length: 18 residues. Germline assignment: CDR1 LGHNA and CDR2 YNFKEQ.

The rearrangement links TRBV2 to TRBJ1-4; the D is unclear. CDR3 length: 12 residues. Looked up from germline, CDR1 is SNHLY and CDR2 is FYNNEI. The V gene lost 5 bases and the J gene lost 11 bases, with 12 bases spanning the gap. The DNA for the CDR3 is TGTGCCAGCAGTACCCTAGTGGGGAAACTGTTTTTT. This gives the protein CASSTLVGKLFF.

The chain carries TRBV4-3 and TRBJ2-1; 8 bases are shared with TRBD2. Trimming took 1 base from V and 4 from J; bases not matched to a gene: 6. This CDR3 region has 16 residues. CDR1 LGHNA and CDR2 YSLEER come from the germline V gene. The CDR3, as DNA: TGCGCCAGCAGCCAAGGGACTAGCAGTTATTACAATGAGCAGTTCTTC. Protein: CASSQGTSSYYNEQFF.

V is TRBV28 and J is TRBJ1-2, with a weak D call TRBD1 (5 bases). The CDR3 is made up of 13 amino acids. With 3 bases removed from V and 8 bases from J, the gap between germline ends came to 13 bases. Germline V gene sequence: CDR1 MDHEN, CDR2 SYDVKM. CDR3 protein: CASSLQQALGYTF. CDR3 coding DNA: TGTGCCAGCAGTTTGCAACAGGCTCTCGGCTACACCTTC.

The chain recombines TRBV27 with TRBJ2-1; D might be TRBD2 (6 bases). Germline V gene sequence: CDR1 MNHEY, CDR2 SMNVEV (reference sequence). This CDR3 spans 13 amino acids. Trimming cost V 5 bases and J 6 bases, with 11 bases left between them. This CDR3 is CASSVGLSNEQFF. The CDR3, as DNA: TGTGCCAGCAGTGTGGGACTGAGCAATGAGCAGTTCTTC.